Described below is a single T cell receptor beta chain sequence and its context. Antigen specificity is unknown. These data belong to a study of regulatory and conventional T cells in RAG deficiency. Study-level findings and limits: These Omenn syndrome Treg sorts may hold peripherally activated cells instead. Omenn patients showed >85% Treg-Tconv overlap and shorter CDR3 lengths.

Genomic DNA came from blood regulatory T cells gated CD4+ CD25-high CD127-low. The germline gives CDR1 SGHRS, CDR2 YFSETQ. This CDR3 contains 14 residues. Trimming stripped 0 bases from V and 4 bases from J, with 7 bases between. The table came from immunoSEQ multiplex PCR; TCRdb's copy has only in-frame clones and leaves some out. Counted here are roughly 29,000 clones, about nine tenths occurring once; the ten biggest clones make up roughly 0.83%. The sample was also linked to a second study, of regulatory T cells. That investigation notes: The PCR used 52 TRBV and 13 TRBJ primers.

The V gene is TRBV5-1, the J gene TRBJ2-2; D not resolved. The source of this sequence is a human donor in good health. Material: Tregs sorted from blood. The CDR3 coding sequence is TGCGCCAGCAGCTTGGAACAAGGCACCGGGGAGCTGTTTTTT. Translated: CASSLEQGTGELFF.